This TCR beta chain was observed in a study of cytomegalovirus exposure and HLA in healthy donors. About this clone: The antigen remains undetermined.

Study results and limitations: Investigators reported some 150 TCR beta chains as tied to cytomegalovirus. The tendency of first-cohort TCR clusters to co-occur in the 120 validation repertoires was identified by a subsequent analysis.

The length of the CDR3 is 14 residues. Separation from the approximately 720-subject first cohort characterized the roughly 120-subject validation cohort, to which the donors belonged. TCRdb's copy holds only in-frame clones and misses some; the assay was immunoSEQ multiplex PCR. The top ten clones hold about 3.5% of a sample with approximately 150,000 clones, approximately 88% of them seen once. The chain employs TRBV21-1 and TRBJ2-7; TRBD2 is the table's D call and was not checked against the DNA. TRBV21-1 is a pseudogene segment. Material for sequencing was PBMCs. This clonotype was sampled from a woman younger than 30 in good health and CMV-seropositive. The CDR3 is CASSLRDSSIEQYF. CDR3 nucleotides: TGTGCCAGCAGCCTCCGGGACTCTAGTATCGAGCAGTACTTC.